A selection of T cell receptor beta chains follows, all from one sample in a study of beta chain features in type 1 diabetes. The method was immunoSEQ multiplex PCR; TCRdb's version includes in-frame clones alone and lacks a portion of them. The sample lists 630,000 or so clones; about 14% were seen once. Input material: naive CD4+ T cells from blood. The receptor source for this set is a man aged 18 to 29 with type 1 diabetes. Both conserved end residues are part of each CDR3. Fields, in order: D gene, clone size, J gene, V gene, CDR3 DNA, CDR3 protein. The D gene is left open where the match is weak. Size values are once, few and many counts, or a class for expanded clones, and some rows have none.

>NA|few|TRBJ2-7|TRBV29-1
TGCAGCGCCGGACCCACAGGAAAGTACTTC
CSAGPTGKYF
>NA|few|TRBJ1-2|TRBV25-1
TGTGCCAGCAGTTGGGGTAACTATGGCTACACCTTC
CASSWGNYGYTF
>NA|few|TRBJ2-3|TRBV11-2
TGTGCCAGTCACAGGGACGGCACAGATACGCAGTATTTT
CASHRDGTDTQYF
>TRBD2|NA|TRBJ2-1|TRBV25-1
TGTGCCAGCAGTGAATTTACCAGCGGGGGGAATGAGCAGTTCTTC
CASSEFTSGGNEQFF
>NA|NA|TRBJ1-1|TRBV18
TGTGCCAGCTCACAAACTGAAGGGAACACTGAAGCTTTCTTT
CASSQTEGNTEAFF
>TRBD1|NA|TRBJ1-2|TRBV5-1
TGCGCCAGCAGCGCGACAGGGGGCGAGGGCTACACCTTC
CASSATGGEGYTF
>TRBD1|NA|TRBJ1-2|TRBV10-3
TGTGCCATCAGTGAGTCAACAGGGGCTTATTTGAAGGGCTACACCTTC
CAISESTGAYLKGYTF
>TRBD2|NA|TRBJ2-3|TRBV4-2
TGTGCCAGCAGGACGGGAGGCCAGGCCGCAGATACGCAGTATTTT
CASRTGGQAADTQYF
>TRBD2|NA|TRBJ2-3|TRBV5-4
TGTGCCAGCAGGACTAGCGGGAGGTCTCTAGATACGCAGTATTTT
CASRTSGRSLDTQYF
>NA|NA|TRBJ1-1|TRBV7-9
TGTGCCAGCAGCGAGATTCTGAACACTGAAGCTTTCTTT
CASSEILNTEAFF
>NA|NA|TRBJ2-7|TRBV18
TGTGCCAGCTCACCTCAGGGAGGAGGGGGCTATACCTACGAGCAGTACTTC
CASSPQGGGGYTYEQYF
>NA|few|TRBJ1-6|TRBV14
TGTGCCAGCAGCTCTCAGGGCGCTTGGAATTCACCCCTCCACTTT
CASSSQGAWNSPLHF
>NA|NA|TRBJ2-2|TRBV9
TGTGCCAGCAGCGTAGCAGACTCCTACACCGGGGAGCTGTTTTTT
CASSVADSYTGELFF
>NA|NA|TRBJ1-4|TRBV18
TGTGCCAGCTCACCATCGGACAGCGTCTCGGAAAAACTGTTTTTT
CASSPSDSVSEKLFF
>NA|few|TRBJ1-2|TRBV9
TGTGCCAGCAGCCCGCCGTGGGGGTTTGACCTCTATGGCTACACCTTC
CASSPPWGFDLYGYTF
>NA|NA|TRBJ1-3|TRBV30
TGTGCCTGGCGACAGTACTCTGGAAACACCATATATTTT
CAWRQYSGNTIYF
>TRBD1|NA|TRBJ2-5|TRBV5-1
TGCGCCAGCAGCTCAGACAGGGGATGGGAGACCCAGTACTTC
CASSSDRGWETQYF
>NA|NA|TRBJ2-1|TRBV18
TGTGCCAGCTCACCGGGGGTACAGGGTGAGCAGTTCTTC
CASSPGVQGEQFF
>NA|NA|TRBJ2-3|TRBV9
TGTGCCAGCAGCCTAAGCGACCCCACAGATACGCAGTATTTT
CASSLSDPTDTQYF
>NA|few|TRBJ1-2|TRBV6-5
TGTGCCAGCAGTTACTCGAAGGGGAGATTTAACTATGGCTACACCTTC
CASSYSKGRFNYGYTF
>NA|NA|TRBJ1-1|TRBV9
TGTGCCAGCAGCGTGGGGCTCCCCGGGATGAACACTGAAGCTTTCTTT
CASSVGLPGMNTEAFF
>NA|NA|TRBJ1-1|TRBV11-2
TGTGCCAGCAGCTTGGGCGAGCGTTGGGGGGCCGAGATTGGAGCTTTCTTT
CASSLGERWGAEIGAFF
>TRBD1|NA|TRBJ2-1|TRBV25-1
TGTGCCAGCAGAATCGCCGGGACAGGGGTGGTGGGTGAGCAGTTCTTC
CASRIAGTGVVGEQFF
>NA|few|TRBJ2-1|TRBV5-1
TGCGCCAGCAGCTTGAACAGGATCAATGAGCAGTTCTTC
CASSLNRINEQFF
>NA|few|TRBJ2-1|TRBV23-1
TGCGCCAACATCGTAACGGAGACTTCCTTTGGATCCTACAATGAGCAGTTCTTC
CANIVTETSFGSYNEQFF
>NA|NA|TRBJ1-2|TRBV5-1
TGCGCCAGCAGCCCAAACCCTGGACTCCAGGGCTACACCTTC
CASSPNPGLQGYTF
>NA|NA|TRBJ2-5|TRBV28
TGTGCCAGCAGTAAAGCCCAGAATGCCCAGTACTTC
CASSKAQNAQYF
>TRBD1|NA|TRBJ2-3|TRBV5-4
TGTGCCAGCAGCCCTACAGGGGCAGATACGCAGTATTTT
CASSPTGADTQYF
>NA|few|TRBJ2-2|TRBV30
TGTGCCCGTCGAGGGTCCCCGGGACTGTTTTTT
CARRGSPGLFF
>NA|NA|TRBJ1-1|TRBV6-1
TGTGCCAGCAGTGTCACGGGGGTGAACACTGAAGCTTTCTTT
CASSVTGVNTEAFF
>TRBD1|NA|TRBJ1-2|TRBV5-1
TGCGCCAGCAGCTTGGACGGACAGGAAAACTATGGCTACACCTTC
CASSLDGQENYGYTF
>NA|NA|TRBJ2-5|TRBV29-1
TGCAGCATGCTCGGGACACATCAGTACTTC
CSMLGTHQYF
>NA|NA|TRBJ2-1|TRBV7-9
TGTGCCAGCAGCCCTGCTTTGGCGCTTGCTTACAATGAGCAGTTCTTC
CASSPALALAYNEQFF
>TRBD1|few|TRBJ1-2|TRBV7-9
TGTGCCAGCAGCGCCTGGACAGGGGCTAACTATGGCTACACCTTC
CASSAWTGANYGYTF
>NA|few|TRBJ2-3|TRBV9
TGTGCCAGCAGCGGGTCCTGGGATACGCAGTATTTT
CASSGSWDTQYF
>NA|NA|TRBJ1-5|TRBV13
TGTGCCAGCAGCTTAGGCCCGGGGCTCGGGGGGATGGAGCCCCAGCATTTT
CASSLGPGLGGMEPQHF
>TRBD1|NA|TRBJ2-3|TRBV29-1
TGCAGCGTTGGACAGGGGGGGGATACGCAGTATTTT
CSVGQGGDTQYF
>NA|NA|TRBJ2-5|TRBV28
TGTGCCAGCAGTTCGGCGCAGGGGAGAGGGGAGACCCAGTACTTC
CASSSAQGRGETQYF
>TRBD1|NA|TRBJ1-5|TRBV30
TGTGCCTGGAGGGGACAGGGAAATCAGCCCCAGCATTTT
CAWRGQGNQPQHF
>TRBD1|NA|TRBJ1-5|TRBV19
TGTGCCAGTAGTTCCGACAGGGGTAATCAGCCCCAGCATTTT
CASSSDRGNQPQHF
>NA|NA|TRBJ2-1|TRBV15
TGTGCCACCAGCGTCTACCCTGGGCTAGACTACAATGAGCAGTTCTTC
CATSVYPGLDYNEQFF
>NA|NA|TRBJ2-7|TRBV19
TGTGCCAGTAGAGAAACAGGTTACGAGCAGTACTTC
CASRETGYEQYF
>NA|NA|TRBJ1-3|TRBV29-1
TGCAGCGTTCAGAGCAGGCCTTCATCTGGAAACACCATATATTTT
CSVQSRPSSGNTIYF
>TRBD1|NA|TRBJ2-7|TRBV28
TGTGCCAGCACCAAGGGACAGCTCTCCTACGAGCAGTACTTC
CASTKGQLSYEQYF
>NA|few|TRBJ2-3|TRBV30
TGTGCCTGGAGTGACGGGGCCAGCACAGATACGCAGTATTTT
CAWSDGASTDTQYF
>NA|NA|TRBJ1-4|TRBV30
TGTGCCTGGAACCGGGCCGGGGGAAGTAATGAAAAACTGTTTTTT
CAWNRAGGSNEKLFF
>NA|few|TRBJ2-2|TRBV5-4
TGTGCCAGCAGACAGGGTTCCGTGAATGTCGGGGAGCTGTTTTTT
CASRQGSVNVGELFF
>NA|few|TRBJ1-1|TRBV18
TGTGCCAGCTCACCACGGACGGGAACCTTGAACACTGAAGCTTTCTTT
CASSPRTGTLNTEAFF
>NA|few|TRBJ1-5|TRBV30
TGTGCCTGGAGTGTCGGGGGAAGCAATCAGCCCCAGCATTTT
CAWSVGGSNQPQHF
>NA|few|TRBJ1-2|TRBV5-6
TGTGCCAGCAGCCCTGCCAGGGCCCATGGCTACACCTTC
CASSPARAHGYTF
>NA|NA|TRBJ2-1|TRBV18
TGTGCCAGCTCACCACTCGAGACCAGCGGGTTTCTCAATGAGCAGTTCTTC
CASSPLETSGFLNEQFF
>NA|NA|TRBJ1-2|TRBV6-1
TGTGCCAGCACCATCTTCTATGGCTACACCTTC
CASTIFYGYTF
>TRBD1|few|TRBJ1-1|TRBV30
TGTGCCCTACACAGGGGGCTCGGCCACACTGAAGCTTTCTTT
CALHRGLGHTEAFF
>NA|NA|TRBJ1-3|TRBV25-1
TGTGCCAGCAGTCCTCATGGGGGGCGCGGAGTAAACACCATATATTTT
CASSPHGGRGVNTIYF
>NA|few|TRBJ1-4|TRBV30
TGTGCCTGGACCCGGGACGGGACTAATGAAAAACTGTTTTTT
CAWTRDGTNEKLFF
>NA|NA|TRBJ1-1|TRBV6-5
TGTGCCAGCAGTTACGGCCTCCCAAGAGACACTGAAGCTTTCTTT
CASSYGLPRDTEAFF
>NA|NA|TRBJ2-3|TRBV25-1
TGTGCCAGCAGTGGGAGTGTTAGCACAGATACGCAGTATTTT
CASSGSVSTDTQYF
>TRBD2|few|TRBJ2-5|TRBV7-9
TGTGCCAGCAGCCCAGGACTAGCGGAACAAGAGACCCAGTACTTC
CASSPGLAEQETQYF
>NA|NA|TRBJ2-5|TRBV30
TGTGCCTGGAGTTTGAAGGGGCTTGGGGAGACCCAGTACTTC
CAWSLKGLGETQYF